Below, 27 T cell receptor beta chains from the same sample are listed, as sequenced in a study of Graves' ophthalmopathy and Graves' hyperthyroidism. RNA transcripts were the template, and TCR beta CDR3 regions were amplified from them. The first round was an RT-PCR with HTBI primers, and the second round was a multiplex PCR. TCRdb re-derived calls from the multiplex PCR reads in MiXCR, one entry per CDR3 protein. Counted here are hundreds of thousands of distinct CDR3 sequences, roughly two fifths occurring once; the ten biggest clones make up over 2.5%. The source material was peripheral blood. Every receptor here comes from an adult man with Graves' ophthalmopathy.

There are many counts of this clonotype. The CDR3 bases are TGTGCCAGCACAGGGTGGGCGGAGTATGGCTACACCTTC. This sequence encodes CASTGWAEYGYTF. The chain uses TRBV5-8 and TRBJ1-2; tentative D call: TRBD1 (5 bases). The germline CDR1 and CDR2 sequences are SGHTS and YDEGEE. V shed 6 bases and J shed 5 bases, with 14 bases lying between them. The CDR3 length is 13 residues.

This clonotype was seen ten or more times. The chain's CDR3 is CASSEGGVDTEAFF. The CDR3 region has the DNA TGTGCCAGCAGTGAAGGAGGGGTGGACACTGAAGCTTTCTTT. This rearrangement joins TRBV25-1 to TRBJ1-1; D may be TRBD1 (5 bases). This CDR3 is 14 amino acids long. The V gene's germline CDR1 is MGHDK and CDR2 SYGVNS. V was pared by 2 bases and J by 3 bases, with 10 bases between.

The chain joins TRBV7-9 to TRBJ2-5, with 9 bases lining up with TRBD1. Germline CDR1 reads SEHNR; CDR2 reads FQNEAQ (reference sequence). The length of the CDR3 is 14 residues. The ends lost 7 bases at V and 9 bases at J; junction bases unmatched: 12. In DNA, the CDR3 is TGTGCCAGCACCAATACAGGGGGCAATCAGCCCCAGTACTTC. The encoded protein is CASTNTGGNQPQYF.

Of note for this clonotype: A much larger clone sits a single nucleotide away, making a read error possible. The rearrangement joins TRBV7-9 to TRBJ2-7; possible D gene TRBD1, 7 bases. Looked up from germline, CDR1 is SEHNR and CDR2 is FQNEAQ (reference sequence). Trimming pared 10 bases from V and 5 bases from J, leaving 18 bases between. The CDR3 runs 13 residues. For the CDR3, the DNA is TGTGCCACCGGAGGGGGCGTCGGCCACGAGCAGTACTTC. Translation: CATGGGVGHEQYF. The whole variable domain, remainder taken from reference TRBV7-9 and TRBJ2-7, is DTGVSQNPRHKITKRGQNVTFRCDPISEHNRLYWYRQTLGQGPEFLTYFQNEAQLEKSRLLSDRFSAERPKGSFSTLEIQRTEQGDSAMYLCATGGGVGHEQYFGPGTRLTVT.

Comment on this clonotype: The CDR3 does not end in the conserved phenylalanine or tryptophan, so this is likely a read error. No DNA is shown, since the ends of the CDR3 on it are uncertain; the CDR3 is the one TCRdb lists. This chain uses TRBV10-3 with TRBJ1-4. Termini included, the CDR3 measures 9 amino acids. Germline V lookup: CDR1 ENHRY, CDR2 SYGVKD. This chain's CDR3 is CAISIDRPS.

In this sample, this clonotype turned up many times. The chain links TRBV15 to TRBJ2-2, with D perhaps matching TRBD1 or TRBD2 (5 bases each). The CDR3 extends over 17 amino acids. V lost 1 base and J 4 bases, leaving 16 bases between the germline ends. Per germline, CDR1 LNHNV and CDR2 YYDKDF (reference sequence). The CDR3 loop reads CATSRVVGALSTGELFF. The CDR3 DNA follows: TGTGCCACCAGCAGAGTGGTCGGGGCTTTGAGCACCGGGGAGCTGTTTTTT.

The table lists this clonotype with a few counts. The chain uses TRBV20-1 and TRBJ2-2, with 9 nucleotides matching TRBD2. V was clipped by 0 bases and J by 5 bases; unmatched bases: 7. The CDR3 sequence is 16 residues long. CDR1 and CDR2 (germline): DFQATT, SNEGSKA (reference sequence). The chain's CDR3 is CSARDYSGGGTGELFF. The CDR3 DNA reads TGCAGTGCTAGAGATTATAGCGGGGGCGGGACCGGGGAGCTGTTTTTT.

The chain is built from TRBV7-9 and TRBJ2-3, with 7 bases fitting TRBD2. CDR1 SEHNR and CDR2 FQNEAQ come from the germline V gene (reference sequence). There are 13 residues in the CDR3. Unmatched junction bases numbered 5, after V lost 11 bases and J lost 0 bases. The CDR3 DNA sequence: TGTGCCTCCAACGGGGGGAGCACAGATACGCAGTATTTT. The encoded protein is CASNGGSTDTQYF.

For this clonotype: The junction departs from the called germline gene at one end, perhaps through a read error. V and J are TRBV29-1 and TRBJ2-6; TRBD2 matches at 8 bases. Germline V gives CDR1 SQVTM, CDR2 ANQGSEA. This CDR3 has 14 amino acids. The CDR3 nucleotides read TGCAGCGTTGTCGGGGGGGGGCAGGGCACCACTGAAGCTTTC. It encodes CSVVGGGQGTTEAF.

This clonotype was seen a handful of times. The genes are TRBV9 and TRBJ1-2, with no clear D. The CDR3 has 13 residues. V was pared by 4 bases and J by 2 bases, with 9 bases between. CDR1 is SGDLS and CDR2 is YYNGEE in the germline V gene. As DNA, the CDR3 is TGTGCCAGCAGCCCACGAAAAAACTATGGCTACACCTTC. Its protein product is CASSPRKNYGYTF.

About this clonotype: A much bigger clone sits one base away, suggesting this may be a read error. The rearrangement links TRBV10-3 to TRBJ1-1; TRBD1 might be the D (6 bases). The CDR3 loop spans 12 amino acids. Germline CDR1 is ENHRY and CDR2 is SYGVKD. CDR3 amino acids: CASSAGGTEALF. The DNA of the CDR3 is TGTGCCAGCAGTGCGGGGGGCACTGAAGCTCTCTTT.

This clonotype has just a few counts. V and J are TRBV9 and TRBJ2-7, with D possibly called TRBD1 or TRBD2 (7 bases each). Trimming stripped 4 bases from V and 8 bases from J, with 13 bases between. This CDR3 is 12 amino acids long. The germline gives CDR1 SGDLS, CDR2 YYNGEE. CDR3 in amino acids: CASSPGGGQQYF. CDR3 nucleotides: TGTGCCAGCAGCCCAGGGGGGGGCCAGCAGTACTTC. The full variable domain, in which reference TRBV9 and TRBJ2-7 provide the parts outside the CDR3, is DSGVTQTPKHLITATGQRVTLRCSPRSGDLSVYWYQQSLDQGLQFLIQYYNGEERAKGNILERFSAQQFPDLHSELNLSSLELGDSALYFCASSPGGGQQYFGPGTRLTVT.

A word on this clonotype: This sequence may be a read error, since a much larger clone differs from it by one base. J is TRBJ1-2 and V is TRBV7-9; 7 bases align to TRBD1. The CDR3 runs 19 residues. Germline V CDR1 and CDR2: SEHNR, FQNEAQ (reference sequence). In DNA form, the CDR3 reads TGTGCCAGCAGCTTACCCGAACGGACAGGAGGGGGCTCCAACTATGGCTGCACCTTC. Translated, it gives CASSLPERTGGGSNYGCTF. Full variable domain (missing parts from reference TRBV7-9 and TRBJ1-2): DTGVSQNPRHKITKRGQNVTFRCDPISEHNRLYWYRQTLGQGPEFLTYFQNEAQLEKSRLLSDRFSAERPKGSFSTLEIQRTEQGDSAMYLCASSLPERTGGGSNYGCTFGSGTRLTVV.

This clonotype was picked up many times. The V call is TRBV2, the J call TRBJ1-1; 7 bases are a match to TRBD1. The CDR3 runs to 14 residues. The germline CDR1 and CDR2 sequences are SNHLY and FYNNEI. Unmatched junction bases numbered 7, after V lost 6 bases and J lost 3 bases. In DNA, the CDR3 is TGTGCCAGCAGAGAAACAGGGGCGCACACTGAAGCTTTCTTT. Its protein product is CASRETGAHTEAFF.

Details on this clonotype: A much more abundant neighbour one base away suggests this may be a read error. This rearrangement joins TRBV5-1 to TRBJ1-2; 9 bases agree with TRBD1. The trim removed 2 bases at V and 8 bases at J, leaving 10 bases unmatched. The CDR3 loop spans 15 amino acids. The germline V gene encodes CDR1 SGHRS and CDR2 YFSETQ. For the CDR3, the DNA is TGCGCCAGCAGCTTCGGTACGGGGACAGGGCAAGGCTACACCTTC. Its protein product is CASSFGTGTGQGYTF. The full variable domain, completed using reference TRBV5-1 and TRBJ1-2, is KAGVTQTPRYLIKTRGQQVTLSCSPISGHRSVSWYQQTPGQGLQFLFEYFSETQRNKGNFPGRFSGRQFSNSRSEMNVSTLELGDSALYLCASSFGTGTGQGYTFGSGTRLTVV.

In its sample, this clonotype was seen many times. This chain links TRBV12-3 or TRBV12-4 with TRBJ2-7; a weak D match, TRBD2 (6 bases). Trimming took off 5 bases at V and 2 bases at J, with 16 bases between the two ends. The CDR3 is 15 residues long. CDR3: CASSAVGGDAYEQYF. In DNA, the CDR3 is TGTGCCAGCAGTGCTGTCGGGGGAGACGCCTACGAGCAGTACTTC.

This clonotype occurred many times. The chain has TRBV7-9 and TRBJ2-7; D tentatively reads TRBD1 or TRBD2 (5 bases each). CDR3 length: 15 residues. CDR1 is SEHNR and CDR2 is FQNEAQ in the germline V gene (reference sequence). V lost 7 bases to trimming and J lost 1 base, with 17 bases between them. This CDR3 is CASTGKRGPSYEQYF. In DNA, the CDR3 is TGTGCCAGCACCGGTAAGAGGGGCCCATCCTACGAGCAGTACTTC. The full variable domain, its missing parts supplied by reference TRBV7-9 and TRBJ2-7, is DTGVSQNPRHKITKRGQNVTFRCDPISEHNRLYWYRQTLGQGPEFLTYFQNEAQLEKSRLLSDRFSAERPKGSFSTLEIQRTEQGDSAMYLCASTGKRGPSYEQYFGPGTRLTVT.

The chain combines TRBV5-1 with TRBJ1-2; tentatively, D is TRBD1 (5 bases). This CDR3 is built from 17 residues. Per the germline V gene, CDR1 is SGHRS and CDR2 is YFSETQ. Trimming took 4 bases from V and 10 from J, leaving 29 bases between them. The CDR3 coding sequence is TGCGCCAGCAGCCTGGACGGTAACGGGGGGGTCTTCGATGACTACACCTTC. It translates to CASSLDGNGGVFDDYTF. Together with reference TRBV5-1 and TRBJ1-2, the CDR3 gives the full variable domain: KAGVTQTPRYLIKTRGQQVTLSCSPISGHRSVSWYQQTPGQGLQFLFEYFSETQRNKGNFPGRFSGRQFSNSRSEMNVSTLELGDSALYLCASSLDGNGGVFDDYTFGSGTRLTVV.

The chain is built from TRBV2 and TRBJ1-5; possible D gene TRBD1, 6 bases. With 5 bases removed from V and 3 bases from J, the gap between germline ends came to 14 bases. From germline, CDR1 is SNHLY and CDR2 FYNNEI. The CDR3 spans 15 residues. The CDR3 nucleotides read TGTGCCAGCAGTTTGGACAGACCTCTCAATCAGCCCCAGCATTTT. This translates into CASSLDRPLNQPQHF.

A note on this clonotype: A read error is possible here, since a much larger clone lies one base away. V usage is TRBV9 and J usage is TRBJ1-1, with no clear D. CDR3 length: 14 amino acids. CDR1 and CDR2 from the germline V gene are SGDLS and YYNGEE. Trimming took 5 bases from V and 1 from J, leaving 12 bases between them. The CDR3 spells CASSFRAPNTEAFF. The DNA for the CDR3 is TGTGCCAGCAGTTTTAGGGCTCCGAACACTGAAGCTTTCTTT.

In its sample, this clonotype was seen many times. The CDR3 DNA reads as TGCAGTGCTAGAAGGGACAGGGGAACGTATGGCTACACCTTC. Its protein is CSARRDRGTYGYTF. This chain links TRBV20-1 with TRBJ1-2; 10 bases fit TRBD1. Germline CDR1 DFQATT, CDR2 SNEGSKA (reference sequence). With 2 bases clipped from V and 5 bases from J, the junction kept 5 bases outside the gene matches. CDR3 length: 14 residues.

This clonotype was observed once. The chain uses TRBV2 and TRBJ1-2, with a possible D match to TRBD1 (6 bases). CDR3 size: 17 residues. The germline V and J ends were trimmed by 7 bases and 2 bases, with 23 bases remaining between them. Germline loops: CDR1 SNHLY, CDR2 FYNNEI. In DNA, the CDR3 is TGTGCCAGCAAGGAGGCGGGGGCTGGTGGGGCCAACTATGGCTACACCTTC. Its translation is CASKEAGAGGANYGYTF.

The rearrangement links TRBV19 to TRBJ2-6, with 12 bases lining up with TRBD2. Trimming at V came to 0 bases and at J to 0 bases, leaving 3 bases not matched to a gene. There are 19 residues in the CDR3. From germline, CDR1 is LNHDA and CDR2 SQIVND (reference sequence). Here the CDR3 DNA reads TGTGCCAGTAGTATAGACCTGACTAGCGGGAGCTCTGGGGCCAACGTCCTGACTTTC. It translates to CASSIDLTSGSSGANVLTF.

The sample holds a few counts of this clonotype. The chain joins TRBV6-5 to TRBJ2-7, with 7 bases matching TRBD1. This CDR3 region has 13 residues. The germline V gene has CDR1 MNHEY and CDR2 SVGAGI. V shed 5 bases and J 4 bases; nucleotides not matched to a gene: 5. The CDR3 is CASSRDRLYEQYF. The DNA of the CDR3 is TGTGCCAGCAGTCGGGACAGACTTTACGAGCAGTACTTC.

Many counts were recorded for this clonotype. The CDR3: CASSVKQGLVYEQYF. CDR3 nucleotides: TGTGCCAGCAGCGTAAAACAGGGACTTGTATACGAGCAGTACTTC. The genes are TRBV7-8 and TRBJ2-7; D tentatively reads TRBD1 or TRBD2 (6 bases each). V was cut by 5 bases and J by 4 bases, with 18 bases left in between. CDR1 is SGHVS and CDR2 is FQNEAQ in the germline V gene. The CDR3 is made up of 15 amino acids.

This clonotype occurred many times. V usage is TRBV29-1 and J usage is TRBJ2-2; 9 bases line up with TRBD1. This CDR3 spans 15 amino acids. V lost 4 bases to trimming and J lost 3 bases; unmatched junction nucleotides: 6. Per the germline V gene, CDR1 is SQVTM and CDR2 is ANQGSEA. Here the CDR3 reads CSVGDRAGDTGELFF. In DNA, the CDR3 is TGCAGCGTTGGGGACAGGGCAGGGGACACCGGGGAGCTGTTTTTT.

The chain joins TRBV25-1 to TRBJ2-7; 8 positions match TRBD1. CDR1 MGHDK and CDR2 SYGVNS come from the germline V gene. This CDR3 contains 12 residues. V lost 8 bases, J lost 7 bases, and 7 bases stayed unmatched. CDR3 in DNA: TGTGCCAGCCGGCAGGGGGCATCTGAGCAGTACTTC. This encodes CASRQGASEQYF.